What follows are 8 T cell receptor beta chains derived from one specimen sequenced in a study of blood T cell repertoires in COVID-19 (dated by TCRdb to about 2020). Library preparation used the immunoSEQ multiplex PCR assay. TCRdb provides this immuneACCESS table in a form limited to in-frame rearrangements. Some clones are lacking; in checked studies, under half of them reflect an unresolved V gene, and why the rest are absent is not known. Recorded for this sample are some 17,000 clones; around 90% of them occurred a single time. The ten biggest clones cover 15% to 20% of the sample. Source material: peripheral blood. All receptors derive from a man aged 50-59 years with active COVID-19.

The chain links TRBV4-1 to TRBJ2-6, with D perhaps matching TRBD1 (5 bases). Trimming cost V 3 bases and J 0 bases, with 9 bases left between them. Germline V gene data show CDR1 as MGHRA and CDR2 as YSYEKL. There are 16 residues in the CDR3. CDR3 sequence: CASSQKTGSGANVLTF. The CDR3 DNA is TGCGCCAGCAGCCAGAAAACAGGCTCTGGGGCCAACGTCCTGACTTTC.

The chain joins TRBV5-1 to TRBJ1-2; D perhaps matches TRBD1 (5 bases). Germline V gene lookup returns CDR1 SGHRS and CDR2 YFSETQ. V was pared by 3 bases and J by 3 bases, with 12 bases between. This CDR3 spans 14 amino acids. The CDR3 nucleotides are TGCGCCAGCAGCTCGGGGGACGGCTACTATGGCTACACCTTC. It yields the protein CASSSGDGYYGYTF.

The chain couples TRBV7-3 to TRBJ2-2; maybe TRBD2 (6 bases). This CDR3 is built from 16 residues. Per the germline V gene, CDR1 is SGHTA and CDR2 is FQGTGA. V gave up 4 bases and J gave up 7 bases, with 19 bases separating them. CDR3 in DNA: TGTGCCAGCAGCTCTTTCGGGGGAATTAATGTCGGGGAGCTGTTTTTT. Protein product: CASSSFGGINVGELFF. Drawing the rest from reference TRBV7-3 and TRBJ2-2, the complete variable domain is GAGVSQTPSNKVTEKGKYVELRCDPISGHTALYWYRQSLGQGPEFLIYFQGTGAADDSGLPNDRFFAVRPEGSVSTLKIQRTERGDSAVYLCASSSFGGINVGELFFGEGSRLTVL.

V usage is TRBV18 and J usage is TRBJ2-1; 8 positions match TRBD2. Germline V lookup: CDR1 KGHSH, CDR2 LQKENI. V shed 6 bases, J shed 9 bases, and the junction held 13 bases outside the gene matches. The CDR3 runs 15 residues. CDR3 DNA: TGTGCCAGCTCCCCCAGTAGCGGGGATTCGGGTGAGCAGTTCTTC. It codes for CASSPSSGDSGEQFF.

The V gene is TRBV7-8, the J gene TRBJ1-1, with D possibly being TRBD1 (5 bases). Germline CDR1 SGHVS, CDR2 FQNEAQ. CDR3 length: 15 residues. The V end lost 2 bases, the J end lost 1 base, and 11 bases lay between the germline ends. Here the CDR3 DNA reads TGTGCCAGCAGCTTATACGGGGGAGGGAACACTGAAGCTTTCTTT. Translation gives CASSLYGGGNTEAFF.

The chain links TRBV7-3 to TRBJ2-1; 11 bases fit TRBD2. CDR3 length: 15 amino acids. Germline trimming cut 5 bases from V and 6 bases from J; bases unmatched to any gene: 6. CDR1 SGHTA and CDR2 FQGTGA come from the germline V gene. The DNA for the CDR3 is TGTGCCAGCAGCCCCTATAGCGGGAGGGCCAATGAGCAGTTCTTC. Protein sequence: CASSPYSGRANEQFF.

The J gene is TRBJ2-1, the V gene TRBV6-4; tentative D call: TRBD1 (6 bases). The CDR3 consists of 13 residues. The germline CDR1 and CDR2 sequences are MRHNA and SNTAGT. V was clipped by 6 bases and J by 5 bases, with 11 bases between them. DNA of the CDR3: TGTGCCAGCAGCCGGACAGTAAACAATGAGCAGTTCTTC. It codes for CASSRTVNNEQFF.

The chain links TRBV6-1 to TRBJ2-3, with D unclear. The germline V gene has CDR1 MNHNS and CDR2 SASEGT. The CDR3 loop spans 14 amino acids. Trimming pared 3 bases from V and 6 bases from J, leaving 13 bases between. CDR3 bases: TGTGCCAGCAGTGATAGATTGTGGGCTGATACGCAGTATTTT. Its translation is CASSDRLWADTQYF.